Listed below are T cell receptor beta chains from one sample, sequenced in a study of Tregs in tolerant kidney transplant recipients. The repertoire was sequenced with immunoSEQ multiplex PCR; TCRdb's copy has only in-frame clones and lacks some. Among more than 60,000 clones listed, less than 98% were seen once. Specimen: CD4+ T cells from blood, collected before the transplant. All receptors come from a human donor who received a combined kidney and bone marrow transplant. Both conserved end residues are part of each CDR3. Fields, in order: V gene, clone size, D gene, J gene, CDR3 DNA, CDR3 protein. D genes are given only for firm matches. The size entry is marked missing in some rows and otherwise reads once, few, many or a size class.

V: TRBV30; size: NA; D: TRBD1; J: TRBJ1-2; DNA: TGTGCCTGGAGTTCTGACAGGGGGTTCCTTAACTATGGCTACACCTTC; CDR3: CAWSSDRGFLNYGYTF
V: TRBV6-6; size: NA; D: NA; J: TRBJ2-2; DNA: TGTGCCAGCAGTTACGGCGCGCGGCTCGGCACCGGGGAGCTGTTTTTT; CDR3: CASSYGARLGTGELFF
V: TRBV19; size: NA; D: TRBD1; J: TRBJ1-2; DNA: TGTGCCAGTAGTTTGCGGACAGGGCAGGGTTATGGCTACACCTTC; CDR3: CASSLRTGQGYGYTF
V: TRBV2; size: NA; D: TRBD1; J: TRBJ1-4; DNA: TGTGCCAGCAGCTACAGGGGCCGAGGGGAAAAACTGTTTTTT; CDR3: CASSYRGRGEKLFF
V: TRBV4-2; size: NA; D: NA; J: TRBJ2-3; DNA: TGTGCCAGCAGCTCTCACCTGTCGGAGCGCACAGATACGCAGTATTTT; CDR3: CASSSHLSERTDTQYF
V: TRBV20-1; size: NA; D: TRBD2; J: TRBJ2-7; DNA: TGCAGTGTAGCGGGGGTCGAGCAGTACTTC; CDR3: CSVAGVEQYF
V: TRBV5-4; size: NA; D: TRBD1; J: TRBJ1-1; DNA: TGTGCCAGCAGCCAAGGACAGGGACCCTTTGAAGCTTTCTTT; CDR3: CASSQGQGPFEAFF
V: TRBV7-9; size: NA; D: NA; J: TRBJ1-2; DNA: TGTGCCAGCAGCTTACTCCACAGTAACTATGGCTACACCTTC; CDR3: CASSLLHSNYGYTF
V: TRBV19; size: NA; D: TRBD1; J: TRBJ2-4; DNA: TGTGCCAGTAGTCAACCGGGACAGCATCTAAACATTCAGTACTTC; CDR3: CASSQPGQHLNIQYF
V: TRBV5-8; size: NA; D: NA; J: TRBJ2-7; DNA: TGTGCCAGCAGCATTCTACACGAGCAGTACTTC; CDR3: CASSILHEQYF
V: TRBV11-2; size: NA; D: TRBD1; J: TRBJ1-4; DNA: TGTGCCAGCAGCTTAATCATGGGACAGGGTCGGAAACTGTTTTTT; CDR3: CASSLIMGQGRKLFF
V: TRBV5-1; size: NA; D: NA; J: TRBJ2-1; DNA: TGCGCCAGCAGCTTGGGGCTGGAGTCCTACAATGAGCAGTTCTTC; CDR3: CASSLGLESYNEQFF
V: TRBV2; size: NA; D: NA; J: TRBJ1-1; DNA: TGTGCCAGCAGTGAAATCATGAACACTGAAGCTTTCTTT; CDR3: CASSEIMNTEAFF
V: TRBV9; size: NA; D: NA; J: TRBJ2-2; DNA: TGTGCCAGCAGCCCTGCCAATGTGCGGGTGAACACCGGGGAGCTGTTTTTT; CDR3: CASSPANVRVNTGELFF
V: TRBV10-3; size: NA; D: TRBD1; J: TRBJ2-2; DNA: TGTGCCATCAGTGAAAGGGGACAGGGGAACACCGGGGAGCTGTTTTTT; CDR3: CAISERGQGNTGELFF
V: TRBV27; size: NA; D: NA; J: TRBJ1-2; DNA: TGTGCCAGCAGTGTATCGGCTGATAACTATGGCTACACCTTC; CDR3: CASSVSADNYGYTF
V: TRBV15; size: NA; D: NA; J: TRBJ1-3; DNA: TGTGCCACCAGCAGAGCATTGAGTGGAAACACCATATATTTT; CDR3: CATSRALSGNTIYF
V: TRBV4-2; size: once; D: NA; J: TRBJ1-5; DNA: TGTGCCAGCAGCCAAACGGCGGGGGGTCAGCCCCAGCATTTT; CDR3: CASSQTAGGQPQHF
V: TRBV4-2; size: NA; D: NA; J: TRBJ1-4; DNA: TGTGCCAGCAGCCTTTCAGGGGAAACTAATGAAAAACTGTTTTTT; CDR3: CASSLSGETNEKLFF
V: TRBV21-1; size: NA; D: NA; J: TRBJ2-7; DNA: TGTGCCAGCAGCAAAGGCGTTATCTACGAGCAGTACTTC; CDR3: CASSKGVIYEQYF
V: TRBV30; size: once; D: TRBD1; J: TRBJ2-1; DNA: TGTGCCTGGGCCCGAGCAGGGGGAGCGCGGATCTTC; CDR3: CAWARAGGARIF
V: TRBV7-5; size: NA; D: NA; J: TRBJ1-1; DNA: TGTGTCAGAAGCTTAGCTAGGACATACAGGGGGCATAGGGTGAACACTGAAGCTTTCTTT; CDR3: CVRSLARTYRGHRVNTEAFF
V: TRBV4-1; size: once; D: TRBD1; J: TRBJ1-5; DNA: TGCGCCAGCAGCCAAGACACGGACAGGGGGAGGAATCAGCCCCAGCATTTT; CDR3: CASSQDTDRGRNQPQHF
V: TRBV19; size: NA; D: TRBD1; J: TRBJ1-5; DNA: TGTGCCAGTAGTACGGCAGGGGGCGCTGGTCAGCCCCAGCATTTT; CDR3: CASSTAGGAGQPQHF
V: TRBV29-1; size: NA; D: NA; J: TRBJ2-3; DNA: TGCAGCGTTGAGGGAGGCAGGGGGACAGATACGCAGTATTTT; CDR3: CSVEGGRGTDTQYF
V: TRBV29-1; size: NA; D: TRBD2; J: TRBJ2-3; DNA: TGCAGCATTAGCTTCGAGTATGGGGCGGGAGTGACAGATACGCAGTATTTT; CDR3: CSISFEYGAGVTDTQYF
V: TRBV10-3; size: NA; D: NA; J: TRBJ1-2; DNA: TGTGCCATCAGTGAGACAGGAAACTATGGCTACACCTTC; CDR3: CAISETGNYGYTF
V: TRBV5-1; size: NA; D: TRBD2; J: TRBJ2-1; DNA: TGCGCCAGCAGCTTACCTCGGATAGCGGGGGAACTATACAATGAGCAGTTCTTC; CDR3: CASSLPRIAGELYNEQFF
V: TRBV6-1; size: NA; D: NA; J: TRBJ1-3; DNA: TGTGCCAGCAGTGAACGGGGGAAGACTGGAAACACCATATATTTT; CDR3: CASSERGKTGNTIYF
V: TRBV29-1; size: once; D: TRBD2; J: TRBJ2-3; DNA: TGCAGCGTCTCCGGGGGGGCGGGTAGCACAGATACGCAGTATTTT; CDR3: CSVSGGAGSTDTQYF
V: TRBV7-7; size: once; D: NA; J: TRBJ2-5; DNA: TGTGCCAGCAGCCAAGGACTATCTATTGGAGAGACCCAGTACTTC; CDR3: CASSQGLSIGETQYF
V: TRBV5-4; size: NA; D: TRBD1; J: TRBJ2-7; DNA: TGTGCCAGCAGCCCCACAGGGGGCGCAAATAACTACGAGCAGTACTTC; CDR3: CASSPTGGANNYEQYF
V: TRBV7-3; size: NA; D: TRBD2; J: TRBJ2-2; DNA: TGTGCCAGCAGCCGTGACGCTCGCGGGAGTTCCGGGGAGCTGTTTTTT; CDR3: CASSRDARGSSGELFF
V: TRBV7-2; size: NA; D: TRBD1; J: TRBJ1-2; DNA: TGTGCCAGCAGCCCGACAGGGAGAGGAAATGGCTACACCTTC; CDR3: CASSPTGRGNGYTF
V: TRBV6-5; size: NA; D: NA; J: TRBJ2-1; DNA: TGTGCCAGCAGTTACTCCCCGGTTGTTGATGAGCAGTTCTTC; CDR3: CASSYSPVVDEQFF
V: TRBV4-3; size: once; D: TRBD1; J: TRBJ2-3; DNA: TGCGCCAGCAGCCAAGGTCGGACAGGGCCATCAGATACGCAGTATTTT; CDR3: CASSQGRTGPSDTQYF
V: TRBV7-3; size: NA; D: TRBD2; J: TRBJ2-2; DNA: TGTGCCAGCAGCATCTCCGGGACTAGTGATACCGGGGAGCTGTTTTTT; CDR3: CASSISGTSDTGELFF
V: TRBV5-1; size: NA; D: TRBD1; J: TRBJ1-4; DNA: TGCGCCAGCAGCTGGGGGACAGGCGGTCTGTTTTTT; CDR3: CASSWGTGGLFF
V: TRBV27; size: NA; D: NA; J: TRBJ1-4; DNA: TGTGCCAGCAGTTTTGTGGTCCACGGAGTTAATGAAAAACTGTTTTTT; CDR3: CASSFVVHGVNEKLFF
V: TRBV11-3; size: NA; D: TRBD2; J: TRBJ2-7; DNA: TGTGCCAGCAGCTTAGATACAGCGGGGGCCTACGAGCAGTACTTC; CDR3: CASSLDTAGAYEQYF
V: TRBV7-3; size: NA; D: TRBD1; J: TRBJ1-2; DNA: TGTGCCAGCAGCCCCGGGACAGGGGACTATGGCTACACCTTC; CDR3: CASSPGTGDYGYTF
V: TRBV2; size: NA; D: NA; J: TRBJ1-2; DNA: TGTGCCAGCAGTAAATACACCTATGGCTACACCTTC; CDR3: CASSKYTYGYTF
V: TRBV2; size: NA; D: TRBD1; J: TRBJ1-5; DNA: TGTGCCAGCAGTGCCCAGACAGGGAATAGCAATCAGCCCCAGCATTTT; CDR3: CASSAQTGNSNQPQHF
V: TRBV5-1; size: NA; D: NA; J: TRBJ2-3; DNA: TGCGCCAGCAGCAGGACTAGCACAGATACGCAGTATTTT; CDR3: CASSRTSTDTQYF
V: TRBV7-3; size: NA; D: TRBD2; J: TRBJ2-1; DNA: TGTGCCAGCAGCTCCGTAGCGGGAGGGCCTTCGGGTGAGCAGTTCTTC; CDR3: CASSSVAGGPSGEQFF
V: TRBV30; size: NA; D: NA; J: TRBJ2-7; DNA: TGTGCCTGGGGCCATGAAGTGGGCTGGCAGTACTTC; CDR3: CAWGHEVGWQYF
V: TRBV9; size: NA; D: TRBD2; J: TRBJ2-1; DNA: TGTGCCAGCAGCGTAGTAACTAGCGGAGACAATGAGCAGTTCTTC; CDR3: CASSVVTSGDNEQFF
V: TRBV10-3; size: NA; D: NA; J: TRBJ2-2; DNA: TGTGCCATCAGTGACGGGAACACCGGGGAGCTGTTTTTT; CDR3: CAISDGNTGELFF
V: TRBV5-6; size: NA; D: NA; J: TRBJ1-1; DNA: TGTGCCAGCAGCTTGGGTCGGAACACTGAAGCTTTCTTT; CDR3: CASSLGRNTEAFF
V: TRBV28; size: NA; D: NA; J: TRBJ2-5; DNA: TGTGCCAGCAGCCCCAAGAAGGCCCCCGGAGTGGAGACCCAGTACTTC; CDR3: CASSPKKAPGVETQYF
V: TRBV11-1; size: NA; D: TRBD1; J: TRBJ2-5; DNA: TGTGCCAGCAGCTTATTACAGGGGGTAGGAGGGACCCAGTACTTC; CDR3: CASSLLQGVGGTQYF
V: TRBV5-1; size: once; D: NA; J: TRBJ2-7; DNA: TGCGCCAGCAGCTCCCGGATGACATACGAGCAGTACTTC; CDR3: CASSSRMTYEQYF
V: TRBV2; size: NA; D: NA; J: TRBJ1-2; DNA: TGTGCCAGCAAGGCGGCAGGGCGGGGTGGCTACACCTTC; CDR3: CASKAAGRGGYTF